Sequencing of this T cell receptor (beta chain) was carried out in a study of T cell clonality in common variable immunodeficiency. This clone has at least ten counts. As yet, its antigen is unknown. The read ends 3 residues shy of where the CDR3 ends; the end is completed using the germline J gene. Generated by immunoSEQ multiplex PCR, the TCRdb table keeps only in-frame clones and is missing some. The sample is made up of approximately 75,000 clones, none counted only once. V was shortened by 5 bases and J by 4 bases, with 14 bases between the two germline ends. Germline CDR1 reads DFQATT; CDR2 reads SNEGSKA (reference sequence). The CDR3 runs 13 residues. Overall study results and limits: Repertoire-complication correlations in CVID were limited by patient heterogeneity. Compared with healthy controls, CVID subjects showed increased TCRbeta clonality, mostly in about a third.

The sequencing sample was made of peripheral blood mononuclear cells. The chain has TRBV20-1 and TRBJ1-2, with D tentatively TRBD1 (5 bases). This receptor was identified in a person aged 18-70 years in good health. CDR3 loop: CSAYDRNSYGYTF. The sequenced part of the CDR3 DNA is TGCAGTGCTTATGACAGAAATAGCTATGGC.